This entry lists 9 T cell receptor beta chains sequenced from one sample in a study of cytomegalovirus exposure and HLA in healthy donors. The PCR made use of 60 Vbeta and 13 Jbeta primers. Measured with immunoSEQ multiplex PCR; TCRdb has only the in-frame clones, and not every one. This listing includes around 53,000 clones. Sequenced material: PBMCs. The receptor source for this set is a male donor in good health and CMV-seropositive.

The chain employs TRBV27 and TRBJ2-5; 14 bases agree with TRBD2. The germline V gene encodes CDR1 MNHEY and CDR2 SMNVEV (reference sequence). CDR3 length: 21 amino acids. The trim removed 5 bases at V and 5 bases at J, leaving 22 bases unmatched. The CDR3 bases are TGTGCCAGCAGTACTACCGGGACTAGCGGGGGTAACATAGGTTGGTGGGAGACCCAGTACTTC. It yields the protein CASSTTGTSGGNIGWWETQYF.

The chain combines TRBV7-2 with TRBJ1-5; possibly TRBD1 for D (5 bases). The CDR3 contains 16 residues. CDR1 SGHTA and CDR2 FQGNSA come from the germline V gene. V was cut by 3 bases and J by 3 bases, with 15 bases left in between. CDR3 sequence reads: CASSLEGQSINQPQHF. CDR3 nucleotides: TGTGCCAGCAGCTTGGAGGGGCAGTCCATCAATCAGCCCCAGCATTTT.

The rearrangement links TRBV5-4 to TRBJ1-2; 8 bases map to TRBD1. This CDR3 comprises 14 residues. Unmatched junction bases numbered 6, after V lost 3 bases and J lost 5 bases. Germline V gene sequence: CDR1 SGHNT, CDR2 YYREEE (reference sequence). CDR3 DNA sequence: TGTGCCAGCAGCTCCCAGGGGGCGCTTTATGGCTACACCTTC. Protein: CASSSQGALYGYTF. The variable domain in full, completed from reference TRBV5-4 and TRBJ1-2, reads ETGVTQSPTHLIKTRGQQVTLRCSSQSGHNTVSWYQQALGQGPQFIFQYYREEENGRGNFPPRFSGLQFPNYSSELNVNALELDDSALYLCASSSQGALYGYTFGSGTRLTVV.

V gene TRBV7-3 combines with J gene TRBJ1-5; D is unresolved. The length of the CDR3 is 13 residues. V dropped 6 bases and J dropped 4 bases, with 10 bases sitting between them. The germline V gene has CDR1 SGHTA and CDR2 FQGTGA. For the CDR3, the DNA is TGTGCCAGCAGTTCCGCAGTAAATCAGCCCCAGCATTTT. Translating it yields CASSSAVNQPQHF.

This chain connects TRBV7-9 to TRBJ2-3; 8 bases are a match to TRBD1. The junction had 7 bases not matched to a gene; V was cut back by 5 bases and J by 3 bases. Germline values: CDR1 SEHNR, CDR2 FQNEAQ (reference sequence). CDR3 length: 15 residues. CDR3 sequence: CASSERQGLTDTQYF. CDR3 DNA: TGTGCCAGCAGCGAACGACAGGGGTTGACAGATACGCAGTATTTT.

V and J are TRBV5-1 and TRBJ2-7, with D unresolved. CDR3 length: 13 amino acids. CDR1 is SGHRS, CDR2 YFSETQ, per germline. Trimming shortened V by 5 bases and J by 0 bases, and 9 bases separated the two germline ends. The CDR3 is CASSFTPSYEQYF. CDR3 coding DNA: TGCGCCAGCAGTTTCACTCCCTCCTACGAGCAGTACTTC.

The rearrangement links TRBV9 to TRBJ2-7; no reliable D call. This CDR3 is built from 15 residues. From germline, CDR1 is SGDLS and CDR2 YYNGEE. V shed 0 bases and J shed 2 bases, with 12 bases lying between them. The CDR3 DNA follows: TGTGCCAGCAGCGTAGGGGCATCAGCAACCTACGAGCAGTACTTC. Its protein is CASSVGASATYEQYF.

The chain recombines TRBV5-4 with TRBJ2-3; 7 positions match TRBD1. Germline CDR1 SGHNT, CDR2 YYREEE (reference sequence). Losses at the gene ends were 0 bases for V and 6 bases for J; bases not matched to a gene: 7. CDR3 size: 15 residues. CDR3 sequence (DNA): TGTGCCAGCAGCTTGGGAAAGGGGGCAGACGATACGCAGTATTTT. It yields the protein CASSLGKGADDTQYF.

The chain links TRBV7-6 to TRBJ1-2; 7 positions match TRBD1. From germline, CDR1 is SGHVS and CDR2 FNYEAQ. With V trimmed by 5 bases and J by 8 bases, 8 bases remained unmatched. CDR3 length equals 13 residues. CDR3 residues: CASSQQGPFGYTF. The CDR3 DNA is TGTGCCAGCAGCCAACAGGGGCCCTTCGGCTACACCTTC.